This T cell receptor (beta chain) stems from a study of tumor-infiltrating lymphocytes in oesophageal squamous cell carcinoma. TCRdb processed the PCR reads anew with MiXCR; each CDR3 protein has one entry. Of just under 20,000 distinct CDR3 sequences listed, over 40% were seen once; the top ten hold about 11%. This clonotype was found many times. Trimming left V 5 bases short and J 5 bases short, with 10 bases between. The CDR3 has 13 amino acids. CDR1 is MNHNS, CDR2 SASEGT, per germline. The sequenced sample was normal esophageal tissue next to the tumor. The TCR was taken from a male donor with esophageal squamous cell carcinoma. The V and J genes are TRBV6-1 and TRBJ1-5; D is uncertain. CDR3 sequence (DNA): TGTGCCAGCAGTATGGGAGATTATCAGCCCCAGCATTTT. Protein: CASSMGDYQPQHF.